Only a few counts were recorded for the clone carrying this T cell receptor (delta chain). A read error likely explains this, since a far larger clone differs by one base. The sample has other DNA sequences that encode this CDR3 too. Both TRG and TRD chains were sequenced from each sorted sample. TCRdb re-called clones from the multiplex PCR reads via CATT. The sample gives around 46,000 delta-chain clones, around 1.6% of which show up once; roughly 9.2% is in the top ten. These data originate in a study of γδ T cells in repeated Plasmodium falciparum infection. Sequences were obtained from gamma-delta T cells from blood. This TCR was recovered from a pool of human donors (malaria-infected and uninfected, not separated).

This CDR3 reads CALVPTPSEGIREIRELIF. CDR3 nucleotide sequence: TGTGCTCTCGTCCCGACCCCCTCAGAGGGGATACGCGAGATCCGGGAACTCATCTTT. This chain uses TRDV1 with TRDJ1, with TRDD3 matching over 9 bases. TCRdb carries no J gene annotation; the J gene was assigned here by matching the DNA with germline. V shed 9 bases, J shed 9 bases, and the junction held 29 bases outside the gene matches. Per the germline V gene, CDR1 is TSWWSYY and CDR2 is QGS. This CDR3 contains 19 residues.